The sequence of this T cell receptor beta chain was determined in a study of CD8 T cells in ankylosing spondylitis. CDR1 is MNHEY, CDR2 SVGEGT, per germline. The CDR3 length is 14 residues. The V segment lost 5 bases and the J segment 5 bases; nucleotides outside the gene matches: 6. This clonotype was seen repeatedly, ten times or more. Its antigen is not identified. Study-wide results and limits: Ankylosing spondylitis blood appeared to carry a characteristic TCR beta motif of roughly eight highly homologous variants. Significant enrichment of disease-linked clones was reportedly seen in matched ankylosing spondylitis synovial fluid.

Each TCR beta library was made by quantitative 5'-RACE that incorporated molecular barcodes. TCRdb reprocessed the 5' RACE reads via MiXCR and lists one record per CDR3 protein. The profile covers about 340,000 distinct CDR3 sequences, with 20% to 25% appearing a single time and around 14% taken by the ten largest. This clonotype was sampled from a male donor with ankylosing spondylitis or in good health (not recorded which). The sequenced material came from blood, either unsorted or a sorted T cell fraction (not recorded which). The V gene is TRBV6-2 or TRBV6-3, the J gene TRBJ2-1, with 7 bases identical to TRBD1. The CDR3 DNA is TGTGCCAGCAGTCCTACAGGGGACCACAATGAGCAGTTCTTC. It specifies CASSPTGDHNEQFF.